The source of this T cell receptor (beta chain) is a study of neurological immune-mediated disorders. By 5'RACE with 10-nucleotide random UMIs, the cDNA was made. In each sequencing run, over 180 million TCR-beta sequences were generated from 15-18 subjects. TCRdb reanalysed the 5' RACE reads using MiXCR and keeps one entry per CDR3 protein. Of tens of thousands of distinct CDR3 sequences in the sample, approximately 13% are singletons; the top ten hold around 4.5%. This CDR3 comprises 17 residues. Germline V CDR1 and CDR2: SGHRS, YFSETQ. Trimming took 5 bases from V and 0 from J, leaving 15 bases between them. The time point denotes: longitudinal time-point 2. Unsorted libraries used 2 million PBMCs kept at -80 degrees C. This clonotype was detected ten times or more.

The chain recombines TRBV5-1 with TRBJ2-6; weak D call: TRBD1 (6 bases). Source material: PBMCs. The source of this sequence is a female donor with HTLV-1-associated myelopathy (HAM/TSP). The CDR3 spells CASRRQASASGANVLTF. CDR3 sequence (DNA): TGCGCCAGCAGAAGACAGGCTTCTGCCTCTGGGGCCAACGTCCTGACTTTC. Supplemented by reference TRBV5-1 and TRBJ2-6, the full variable domain reads KAGVTQTPRYLIKTRGQQVTLSCSPISGHRSVSWYQQTPGQGLQFLFEYFSETQRNKGNFPGRFSGRQFSNSRSEMNVSTLELGDSALYLCASRRQASASGANVLTFGAGSRLTVL.